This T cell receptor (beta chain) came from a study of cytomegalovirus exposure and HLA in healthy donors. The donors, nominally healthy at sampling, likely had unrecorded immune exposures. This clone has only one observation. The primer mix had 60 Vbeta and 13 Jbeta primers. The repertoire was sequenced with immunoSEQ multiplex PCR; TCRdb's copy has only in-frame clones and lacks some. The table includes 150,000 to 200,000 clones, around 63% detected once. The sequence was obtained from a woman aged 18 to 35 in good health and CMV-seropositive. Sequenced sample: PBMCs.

CDR3 sequence: CAWSAGTGNQGYTF. CDR3 DNA sequence: TGTGCCTGGAGTGCCGGGACAGGGAATCAGGGCTACACCTTC. The chain carries TRBV30 and TRBJ1-2; 9 bases align to TRBD1. The CDR3 runs to 14 residues. The germline gives CDR1 GTSNPN, CDR2 SVGIG (reference sequence). After removal of 1 base from V and 8 bases from J, the junction contained 8 bases not matched to a gene.